This entry lists 17 T cell receptor beta chains sequenced from one sample in a study of vaccination and CD4 T cells after COVID-19. The treatment is: approximately 11-day PBMC culture with coronavirus spike peptide pools or control peptides (ViraFEST assay). Cultured CD4+ T-cell DNA underwent Oncomine TCR Beta short-read sequencing. TCRdb recomputed calls from the PCR reads with MiXCR, one row per CDR3 protein. Found here are fewer than 3,500 distinct CDR3 sequences, 30% to 40% of them singletons; the top ten hold over 30%. Their specific antigens are unknown. Sequenced sample: CD4+ T cells from blood, cultured in vitro. All receptors come from a human donor who had recovered from COVID-19.

The chain combines TRBV4-2 with TRBJ2-7; tentatively, D is TRBD2 (5 bases). Germline assignment: CDR1 LGHNA and CDR2 YNFKEQ. V dropped 4 bases and J dropped 4 bases, with 11 bases sitting between them. CDR3 length equals 13 residues. This CDR3 is CASSLTGGYEQYF. The CDR3 DNA reads as TGTGCCAGCAGCCTCACCGGAGGATACGAGCAGTACTTC.

This rearrangement joins TRBV4-1 to TRBJ1-2; 7 bases match TRBD1. The CDR3 is made up of 15 amino acids. Germline lookup yields CDR1 MGHRA and CDR2 YSYEKL. Losses at the gene ends were 1 base for V and 4 bases for J; bases not matched to a gene: 6. The CDR3 spells CASSQVNRGVYGYTF. The CDR3 nucleotides read TGCGCCAGCAGCCAAGTTAACAGGGGAGTCTATGGCTACACCTTC.

This rearrangement joins TRBV25-1 to TRBJ2-5; 9 bases agree with TRBD1. Per the germline V gene, CDR1 is MGHDK and CDR2 is SYGVNS. V lost 5 bases to trimming and J lost 3 bases; unmatched junction nucleotides: 7. This CDR3 contains 15 residues. CDR3 coding DNA: TGTGCCAGCAGTCCAATGGGGACAGGGAAAGAGACCCAGTACTTC. It specifies CASSPMGTGKETQYF.

Sample share makes this clonotype medium-sized (0.01 to 0.1%). The chain is built from TRBV6-5 and TRBJ1-2; a weak D match, TRBD1 (5 bases). The CDR3 loop spans 13 amino acids. CDR1 and CDR2 from the germline V gene are MNHEY and SVGAGI. Trimming shortened V by 2 bases and J by 7 bases, and 11 bases separated the two germline ends. CDR3 residues: CASSYMGRSGYTF. The CDR3 DNA follows: TGTGCCAGCAGTTACATGGGGCGGAGTGGCTACACCTTC.

This clonotype occurred a few times. The CDR3 reads CASSFGGRLQETQYF. CDR3 nucleotide sequence: TGTGCCAGCAGCTTTGGGGGGAGGCTCCAAGAGACCCAGTACTTC. The chain couples TRBV11-2 to TRBJ2-5, with a possible D match to TRBD2 (6 bases). Per the germline V gene, CDR1 is SGHAT and CDR2 is FQNNGV. This CDR3 is built from 15 residues. V gave up 3 bases and J gave up 1 base, with 12 bases separating them.

The chain combines TRBV5-1 with TRBJ1-6, with D unresolved. The CDR3 runs 14 residues. Between the trimmed V and J ends, which lost 4 bases and 7 bases, there was a span of 12 bases. The germline gives CDR1 SGHRS, CDR2 YFSETQ. The CDR3 sequence: CASSGRTGNSPLHF. CDR3 DNA: TGCGCCAGCAGCGGGCGGACGGGGAATTCACCCCTCCACTTT.

This clonotype was detected a few times. The CDR3 reads CSARDGVFTLYGYTF. CDR3 nucleotides: TGCAGTGCTAGAGATGGAGTGTTCACACTCTATGGCTACACCTTC. The genes are TRBV20-1 and TRBJ1-2, with D unresolved. Germline CDR1 is DFQATT and CDR2 is SNEGSKA (reference sequence). The CDR3 totals 15 residues. With 0 bases removed from V and 4 bases from J, the gap between germline ends came to 15 bases.

This clonotype came up once. This sequence joins TRBV19 and TRBJ1-5; D unclear. Germline loops: CDR1 LNHDA, CDR2 SQIVND (reference sequence). V lost 1 base and J 5 bases, leaving 12 bases between the germline ends. CDR3 size: 15 residues. This CDR3 reads CASSIGRGGHQPQHF. CDR3 sequence (DNA): TGTGCCAGTAGTATAGGTAGAGGAGGTCATCAGCCCCAGCATTTT.

This sequence joins TRBV6-5 and TRBJ2-5; 9 bases line up with TRBD2. The germline CDR1 and CDR2 sequences are MNHEY and SVGAGI. The CDR3 covers 16 residues. After removal of 0 bases from V and 2 bases from J, the junction contained 4 bases not matched to a gene. The CDR3 region has the DNA TGTGCCAGCAGTTACTCATGGCGGGGGGGGCAAGAGACCCAGTACTTC. Its protein is CASSYSWRGGQETQYF.

The V gene is TRBV5-6, the J gene TRBJ2-3; 8 bases are shared with TRBD1. In germline, CDR1 is SGHDT, CDR2 YYEEEE. The J segment lost 2 bases and the V segment lost 0 bases, leaving 5 bases of the junction unmatched. CDR3 length: 16 amino acids. As DNA, the CDR3 is TGTGCCAGCAGCTTGGGGACAGGGTGGAACACAGATACGCAGTATTTT. This translates into CASSLGTGWNTDTQYF.

This clonotype was counted between two and nine times. This rearrangement joins TRBV5-1 to TRBJ2-5, with 7 bases matching TRBD1. In germline, CDR1 is SGHRS, CDR2 YFSETQ. The V gene end was trimmed by 4 bases and the J gene end by 2 bases; junction bases not matched to a gene: 11. The length of the CDR3 is 16 residues. CDR3 sequence reads: CASSLPTGNGQETQYF. The CDR3 bases are TGCGCCAGCAGCCTCCCGACAGGGAATGGACAAGAGACCCAGTACTTC.

V is TRBV19 and J is TRBJ2-3; D is possibly TRBD1 (6 bases). This CDR3 is built from 16 residues. From germline, CDR1 is LNHDA and CDR2 SQIVND (reference sequence). Trimming took 3 bases from V and 1 from J, leaving 14 bases between them. CDR3 residues: CASSIFGSGGTDTQYF. CDR3 nucleotides: TGTGCCAGTAGTATTTTTGGCTCAGGGGGCACAGATACGCAGTATTTT.

The rearrangement uses TRBV21-1 and TRBJ2-7; the table's D call TRBD1 went unverified against the DNA. TRBV21-1 is reported as a pseudogene. This CDR3 spans 16 amino acids. The CDR3 loop reads CASLGTGDPPIYGEYF. CDR3 nucleotides: TGTGCCTCTCTCGGGACAGGGGACCCTCCTATCTACGGCGAGTACTTC.

This clonotype was seen more than once but under ten times. CDR3 loop: CATGTGYNEQFF. The CDR3 DNA reads TGTGCTACCGGGACAGGCTACAATGAGCAGTTCTTC. The chain carries TRBV12-5 and TRBJ2-1; TRBD1 matches 8 bases. V gave up 10 bases and J gave up 3 bases; unmatched junction bases: 2. The CDR3 is 12 amino acids. The germline gives CDR1 LGHNT, CDR2 FRNRAP.

In DNA form, the CDR3 reads TGTGCCAGCAGTTACGGGACTAGCGGGGCCCTCAATGAGCAGTTCTTC. Residues: CASSYGTSGALNEQFF. The chain uses TRBV6-5 and TRBJ2-1; TRBD2 matches at 13 bases. This CDR3 contains 16 residues. Trimming removed 2 bases from V and 6 bases from J; junction bases left unmatched: 4. Germline V CDR1 and CDR2: MNHEY, SVGAGI.

This clonotype was detected only a few times. This chain joins TRBV5-6 and TRBJ2-5; 10 positions match TRBD2. V shed 1 base, J shed 1 base, and the junction held 1 base outside the gene matches. The CDR3 is made up of 15 amino acids. Germline assignment: CDR1 SGHDT and CDR2 YYEEEE. DNA of the CDR3: TGTGCCAGCAGCTTGCTAGCGGGGGTCCAAGAGACCCAGTACTTC. Protein product: CASSLLAGVQETQYF.

This clonotype was detected once. The chain recombines TRBV7-2 with TRBJ1-4; 7 nucleotides match TRBD1. The length of the CDR3 is 14 residues. Germline V gene lookup returns CDR1 SGHTA and CDR2 FQGNSA. With V trimmed by 5 bases and J by 6 bases, 6 bases remained unmatched. CDR3 DNA sequence: TGTGCCAGCAGCCGGGACAGATCCTATGAAAAACTGTTTTTT. Its protein product is CASSRDRSYEKLFF.